Listed below are T cell receptor beta chains from one sample, sequenced in a study of blood T cell repertoires in COVID-19. TCRdb keeps only in-frame clones here, not all; method: immunoSEQ multiplex PCR. The sample comprises 300,000 to 400,000 clones, over 75% of which are singletons, and roughly 7.1% rests with the top ten. The specimen sequenced was peripheral blood. All receptors derive from a woman in her fifties or sixties who had recovered from COVID-19. The CDR3 runs from the conserved cysteine through the conserved F or W. The order of the fields is J gene, D gene, CDR3 length, clone size, V gene, CDR3 protein, CDR3 DNA. A D gene is named only where the DNA matches it firmly. Not all rows give a size; the values are once, few, many and, for expanded clones, a class.

TRBJ2-7	.	14	.	TRBV7-2	CASSLALSSYEQYF	TGTGCCAGCAGCTTAGCCCTGAGCTCCTACGAGCAGTACTTC
TRBJ2-6	TRBD2	15	.	TRBV6-5	CASSPGGAGANVLTF	TGTGCCAGCAGTCCCGGGGGGGCTGGGGCCAACGTCCTGACTTTC
TRBJ2-7	.	13	.	TRBV29-1	CSVESASGYEQYF	TGCAGCGTTGAGTCAGCTTCGGGCTACGAGCAGTACTTC
TRBJ2-3	TRBD2	16	.	TRBV3-1/TRBV3-2	CASSGPRAGVTDTQYF	TGTGCCAGCAGCGGACCGAGAGCGGGAGTGACAGATACGCAGTATTTT
TRBJ2-1	TRBD2	15	.	TRBV5-4	CASSLLTGGPNEQFF	TGTGCCAGCAGCTTGTTAACGGGAGGGCCCAATGAGCAGTTCTTC
TRBJ2-4	TRBD2	17	.	TRBV19	CASSITGLGYTKNIQYF	TGTGCCAGTAGTATAACGGGACTAGGGTACACAAAAAACATTCAGTACTTC
TRBJ2-5	.	12	.	TRBV7-2	CASSEQGMTQYF	TGTGCCAGCAGCGAGCAGGGTATGACCCAGTACTTC
TRBJ2-3	TRBD2	16	.	TRBV5-4	CASSPPGGPARSGQYF	TGTGCCAGCAGCCCTCCGGGGGGACCGGCCCGGTCCGGGCAGTATTTT
TRBJ1-2	TRBD1	15	.	TRBV4-1	CASSQPGQATYGYTF	TGCGCCAGCAGCCAACCAGGACAGGCGACCTATGGCTACACCTTC
TRBJ1-5	TRBD1	17	.	TRBV19	CASSIAPHRGIVRPQHF	TGTGCCAGTAGTATAGCCCCCCACAGGGGGATCGTTCGGCCCCAGCATTTT
TRBJ1-3	.	17	.	TRBV4-1	CASSQGRARYSGNTIYF	TGCGCCAGCAGCCAAGGCAGGGCGCGGTATTCTGGAAACACCATATATTTT
TRBJ2-7	TRBD1	16	.	TRBV10-2	CASSEGGGTGRGEQYF	TGCGCCAGCAGTGAGGGAGGCGGGACAGGGAGGGGCGAGCAGTACTTC
TRBJ1-4	.	15	.	TRBV27	CASSSKGATNEKLFF	TGTGCCAGCAGTTCCAAGGGGGCAACTAATGAAAAACTGTTTTTT
TRBJ2-4	.	12	.	TRBV6-2/TRBV6-3	CASSSVTPIQYF	TGTGCCAGCAGTTCGGTCACCCCCATTCAGTACTTC
TRBJ1-5	.	12	.	TRBV7-9	CASSFGDQPQHF	TGTGCCAGCAGCTTCGGTGATCAGCCCCAGCATTTT
TRBJ2-6	TRBD1	17	.	TRBV9	CASSSRDRTSGANVLTF	TGTGCCAGCAGCTCCCGGGACAGGACCTCTGGGGCCAACGTCCTGACTTTC
TRBJ2-1	.	12	.	TRBV12-3/TRBV12-4	CASSLYPGFPLF	TGTGCCAGCAGTTTGTATCCGGGTTTCCCCCTCTTC
TRBJ2-7	.	14	.	TRBV4-1	CASSQDPAAYEQYF	TGCGCCAGCAGCCAAGATCCAGCGGCCTACGAGCAGTACTTC
TRBJ2-1	TRBD2	13	.	TRBV6-5	CAATVAGGYEQFF	TGTGCAGCAACGGTAGCGGGAGGTTATGAGCAGTTCTTC
TRBJ2-3	TRBD2	15	.	TRBV5-1	CASTNPSGGTDTQYF	TGCGCCAGCACCAATCCTAGCGGGGGTACAGATACGCAGTATTTT
TRBJ1-5	.	15	.	TRBV7-8	CASSFQGGGDQPQHF	TGTGCCAGCAGCTTTCAAGGTGGGGGGGATCAGCCCCAGCATTTT
TRBJ2-1	TRBD2	12	.	TRBV3-1/TRBV3-2	CASSRGGNEQFF	TGTGCCAGCAGCCGGGGGGGAAATGAGCAGTTCTTC
TRBJ1-6	TRBD1	13	.	TRBV2	CATLGQGNSPLHF	TGTGCCACCCTCGGACAGGGAAATTCACCCCTCCACTTT
TRBJ1-2	.	15	.	TRBV3-1/TRBV3-2	CASSPLAVLNYGYTF	TGTGCCAGCAGCCCCCTGGCGGTTTTAAACTATGGCTACACCTTC
TRBJ2-5	TRBD2	16	.	TRBV19	CASSAGLAGGQETQYF	TGTGCCAGTAGTGCAGGACTAGCGGGGGGCCAGGAGACCCAGTACTTC
TRBJ2-1	TRBD2	13	once	TRBV27	CASRIAGGLEQFF	TGTGCCAGCAGGATAGCGGGAGGGTTGGAGCAGTTCTTC
TRBJ2-5	.	12	.	TRBV30	CAWSMRFETQYF	TGTGCCTGGAGTATGCGTTTCGAGACCCAGTACTTC
TRBJ2-7	.	13	.	TRBV10-3	CAISQDNIYEQYF	TGTGCCATCAGTCAGGACAATATCTACGAGCAGTACTTC